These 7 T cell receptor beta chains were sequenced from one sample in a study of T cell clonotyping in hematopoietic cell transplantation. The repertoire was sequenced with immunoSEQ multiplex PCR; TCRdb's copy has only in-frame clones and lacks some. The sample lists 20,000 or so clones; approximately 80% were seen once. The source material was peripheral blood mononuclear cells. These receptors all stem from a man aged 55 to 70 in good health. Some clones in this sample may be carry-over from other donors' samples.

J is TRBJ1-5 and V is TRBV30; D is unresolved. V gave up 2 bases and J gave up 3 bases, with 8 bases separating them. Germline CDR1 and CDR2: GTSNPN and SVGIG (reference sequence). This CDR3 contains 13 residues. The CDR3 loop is CAWSLGNNQPQHF. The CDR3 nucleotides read TGTGCCTGGAGTCTAGGGAACAATCAGCCCCAGCATTTT.

The DNA for the CDR3 is TGTGCCAGCAGCTTATCTAGCGGATCTGGTGGCTACACCTTC. Encoded protein: CASSLSSGSGGYTF. J is TRBJ1-2 and V is TRBV7-6; D remains unclear. Per the germline V gene, CDR1 is SGHVS and CDR2 is FNYEAQ. V lost 2 bases, J lost 7 bases, and 14 bases lay in between. There are 14 residues in the CDR3.

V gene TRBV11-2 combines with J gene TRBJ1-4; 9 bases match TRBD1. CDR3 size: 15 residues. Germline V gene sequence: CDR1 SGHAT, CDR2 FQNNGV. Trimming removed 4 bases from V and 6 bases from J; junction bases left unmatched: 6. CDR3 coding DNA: TGTGCCAGCAGCTGGGGGACAGGGAGGGATGAAAAACTGTTTTTT. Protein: CASSWGTGRDEKLFF.

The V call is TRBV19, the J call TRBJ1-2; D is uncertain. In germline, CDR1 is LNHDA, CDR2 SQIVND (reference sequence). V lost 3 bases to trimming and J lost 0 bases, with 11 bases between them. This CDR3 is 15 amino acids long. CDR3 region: CASSMIEAANYGYTF. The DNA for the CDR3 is TGTGCCAGTAGTATGATCGAGGCGGCTAACTATGGCTACACCTTC.

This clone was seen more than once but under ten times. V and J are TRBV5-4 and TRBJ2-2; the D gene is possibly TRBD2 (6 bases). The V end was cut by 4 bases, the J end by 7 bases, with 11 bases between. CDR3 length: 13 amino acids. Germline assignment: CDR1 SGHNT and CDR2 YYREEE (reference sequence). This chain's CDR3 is CASSVGGFGELFF. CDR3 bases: TGTGCCAGCAGCGTGGGGGGTTTCGGGGAGCTGTTTTTT.

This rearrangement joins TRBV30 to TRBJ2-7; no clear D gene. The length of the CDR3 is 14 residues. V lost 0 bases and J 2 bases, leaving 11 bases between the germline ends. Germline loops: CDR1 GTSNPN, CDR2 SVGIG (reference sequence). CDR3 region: CAWSVPWRAYEQYF. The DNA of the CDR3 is TGTGCCTGGAGTGTACCCTGGCGAGCCTACGAGCAGTACTTC.

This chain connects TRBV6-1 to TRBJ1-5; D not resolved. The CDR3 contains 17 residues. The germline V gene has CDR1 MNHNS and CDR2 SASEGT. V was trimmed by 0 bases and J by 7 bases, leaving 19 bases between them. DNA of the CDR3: TGTGCCAGCAGTGAAGCGATTGGTTATGGCTATACCCAGCCCCAGCATTTT. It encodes CASSEAIGYGYTQPQHF.